This TCR beta chain originates from a study of blood T cell repertoires in COVID-19. The protocol was immunoSEQ multiplex PCR, while the TCRdb copy is restricted to in-frame clones and leaves out a portion. In the table there are tens of thousands of clones, 88% of which are singletons. V lost 7 bases, J lost 1 base, and 17 bases lay in between. Germline lookup yields CDR1 SQVTM and CDR2 ANQGSEA. This CDR3 comprises 15 residues. The clonotype was recovered from a middle-aged man with active COVID-19. The specimen sequenced was peripheral blood. V gene TRBV29-1 combines with J gene TRBJ2-1, with D tentatively TRBD1 (5 bases). CDR3 residues: CSAGAPRPSYNEQFF. CDR3 coding DNA: TGCAGCGCTGGGGCCCCCCGGCCGTCCTACAATGAGCAGTTCTTC.